This T cell receptor (beta chain) was retrieved from a study of T cell changes during pregnancy in multiple sclerosis. This clone was observed a single time. Some clones are missing from TCRdb's copy, which holds only in-frame ones; the method was immunoSEQ multiplex PCR. The sample lists more than 80,000 clones, about 89% occurring once. There are 16 residues in the CDR3. Germline lookup yields CDR1 SGHNT and CDR2 YYREEE (reference sequence). V shed 3 bases, J shed 2 bases, and the junction held 10 bases outside the gene matches. The TCR sequence derives from a female donor with multiple sclerosis, enrolled in a pregnancy study. The rearrangement joins TRBV5-4 to TRBJ2-5; 7 bases are a match to TRBD2. Material: peripheral blood, obtained before pregnancy. The CDR3 DNA follows: TGTGCCAGCAGCTCCGTCGCGGGCGGGGGACAAGAGACCCAGTACTTC. Encoded protein: CASSSVAGGGQETQYF.